This T cell receptor beta chain was obtained from a study of cytomegalovirus exposure and HLA in healthy donors. Both 60 Vbeta primers and 13 Jbeta primers went into the PCR. Method: immunoSEQ multiplex PCR; TCRdb's copy keeps in-frame clones and lacks some. The sample lists approximately 170,000 clones, over 60% seen once, with more than 4.5% in the top ten. Study results and caveats: V- and J-gene trimming of TCR beta was linked (in a later analysis) to a missense DCLRE1C variant.

About this clone itself: Its antigen is still unknown.

The TCR originated in a man aged 25-40 years in good health and CMV-seropositive. The source material was PBMCs.

The CDR3 DNA is TGTGCCAGCAGCCCCAGACAGGGGAGGACACCCCTCCACTTT. Translation gives CASSPRQGRTPLHF. The V gene is TRBV7-2, the J gene TRBJ1-6, with TRBD1 identical over 8 bases. CDR1 SGHTA and CDR2 FQGNSA come from the germline V gene. This CDR3 has 14 residues. V shed 5 bases and J 11 bases; nucleotides not matched to a gene: 8.